This T cell receptor beta chain was sequenced in a study of CD8 T cells in ankylosing spondylitis. TCRdb used MiXCR to reprocess the 5' RACE reads, holding one entry per CDR3 protein. The repertoire holds about 240,000 distinct CDR3 sequences, with roughly 8.6% as singletons. The length of the CDR3 is 13 residues. Trimming left V 6 bases short and J 4 bases short, with 12 bases between. Germline V gene lookup returns CDR1 SGHTA and CDR2 FQGNSA. This TCR was recovered from a male donor with ankylosing spondylitis or in good health (not recorded which). This chain links TRBV7-2 with TRBJ2-5, with D tentatively TRBD2 (6 bases). Sequencing was done on a sample of blood, either unsorted or a sorted T cell fraction (not recorded which). The CDR3 nucleotides read TGTGCCAGCAGACTTGGGGGGATAGAGACCCAGTACTTC. Its translation: CASRLGGIETQYF. Full variable domain (missing parts from reference TRBV7-2 and TRBJ2-5): GAGVSQSPSNKVTEKGKDVELRCDPISGHTALYWYRQSLGQGLEFLIYFQGNSAPDKSGLPSDRFSAERTGGSVSTLTIQRTQQEDSAVYLCASRLGGIETQYFGPGTRLLVL.